A single sample gave rise to the 30 T cell receptor beta chains below, sequenced in a study of tumor-infiltrating lymphocytes in primary liver carcinoma. TCR beta cDNA was reverse-transcribed from around 0.55 ug of total RNA. The reaction used a constant-region primer and ProtoScript II reverse transcriptase. The TCR beta library was amplified through three nested multiplex PCR rounds in a modified ARM-PCR procedure. Both of the initial two PCR rounds ran for about 9 cycles and employed TRBV1-TRBV30 forward primers alongside a C-beta reverse primer. TCRdb re-called the multiplex PCR reads through MiXCR, storing one row per CDR3 protein. Among roughly 25,000 distinct CDR3 sequences, over 60% were seen once, and the ten largest hold about 30%. For each extraction, RNA and DNA were obtained together from roughly 20-30 mg of unsorted bulk tissue. The source material was liver tumor tissue from sampling region 5. Subset denoted: tumor region T5, tumor centre. These TCRs come from a woman aged 30 to 39 with primary liver carcinoma and hepatitis B virus infection.

The chain recombines TRBV5-4 with TRBJ2-3, with D unresolved. CDR3 length: 17 residues. V lost 4 bases to trimming and J lost 14 bases, with 32 bases between them. In germline, CDR1 is SGHNT, CDR2 YYREEE (reference sequence). CDR3 loop: CASSVDGHPPPTDTPYF. CDR3 coding DNA: TGTGCCAGCAGCGTAGACGGGCACCCTCCACCCACAGATACCCCGTATTTT.

Regarding this clonotype: One junction end does not reproduce the germline sequence, and a read error may be involved. The J gene is TRBJ2-4, the V gene TRBV12-3 or TRBV12-4; 7 bases line up with TRBD2. This CDR3 is 16 amino acids long. CDR3 bases: TGTGCCAACAGTTTCGCCCGGGGGGTTATGGACGACATTCAGTATTTC. Translated, it gives CANSFARGVMDDIQYF.

A word on this clonotype: One junction end disagrees with the germline gene, perhaps due to a read error. This chain links TRBV6-5 with TRBJ2-2; 7 nucleotides agree with TRBD1. The CDR3 is 15 amino acids. CDR1 and CDR2 from the germline V gene are MNHEY and SVGAGI. The CDR3 bases are TGTTCCAGCAGTCCGCAGACAGGGTTCACCGGGGAGCTCTTTTTT. It encodes CSSSPQTGFTGELFF.

CDR3 sequence: CAGTETLHGGAANTGELFF. The CDR3 nucleotides read TGTGCCGGCACTGAAACCCTTCACGGGGGCGCCGCGAACACCGGGGAGCTGTTTTTT. The chain has TRBV6-1 and TRBJ2-2, with D perhaps matching TRBD1 or TRBD2 (6 bases each). The CDR3 length is 19 residues. Germline values: CDR1 MNHNS, CDR2 SASEGT. V lost 11 bases and J 0 bases, leaving 28 bases between the germline ends.

As for this clonotype: One end of the junction fails to match germline, which may point to a read error. The chain has TRBV6-2 or TRBV6-3 and TRBJ2-1; possibly TRBD1 for D (6 bases). The CDR3 covers 12 residues. Per the germline V gene, CDR1 is MNHEY and CDR2 is SVGEGT. For the CDR3, the DNA is TGTGCCTGTAAGGGCAGGGGCAATGAGCACTTCTTC. It yields the protein CACKGRGNEHFF.

For this clonotype: Likely a read error: the CDR3 ends without its conserved phenylalanine or tryptophan. The chain carries TRBV7-8 and TRBJ2-2; 8 nucleotides agree with TRBD2. Per germline, CDR1 SGHVS and CDR2 FQNEAQ. This CDR3 contains 15 residues. DNA of the CDR3: TGCGCCAGCAGCTTTGCGGGAGGTGGATCCGGGGAGCTGTTTATT. Protein: CASSFAGGGSGELFI.

This chain uses TRBV11-2 with TRBJ2-1; possible D gene TRBD2, 6 bases. Trimming left V 5 bases short and J 4 bases short, with 18 bases between. This CDR3 has 16 residues. From germline, CDR1 is SGHAT and CDR2 FQNNGV. The CDR3 DNA reads as TGTGCCAGCAGCACCTCCCTGGTGGGAGGATACAATGAGCAGTTCTTC. Translation gives CASSTSLVGGYNEQFF.

The chain recombines TRBV12-5 with TRBJ2-1, with TRBD2 matching 7 bases. The CDR3 covers 15 residues. V was clipped by 6 bases and J by 8 bases; unmatched bases: 13. Germline values: CDR1 LGHNT, CDR2 FRNRAP. The CDR3 region has the DNA TGTGCTAGTGGGCCCGGGACTACCCTTACGGATGAGCAGTTCTTC. The encoded protein is CASGPGTTLTDEQFF.

This clonotype was counted many times. This CDR3 is CASSYPSGRSYNEQFF. The CDR3 DNA follows: TGTGCCAGCAGCTATCCTAGCGGGAGATCCTACAATGAGCAGTTCTTC. V is TRBV7-9 and J is TRBJ2-1; 10 nucleotides line up with TRBD2. Unmatched junction bases numbered 4, after V lost 4 bases and J lost 1 base. The CDR3 contains 16 residues. Looked up from germline, CDR1 is SEHNR and CDR2 is FQNEAQ (reference sequence).

This clonotype occurred many times. The chain employs TRBV28 and TRBJ2-6; perhaps TRBD2 as D (6 bases). Germline V CDR1 and CDR2: MDHEN, SYDVKM. This CDR3 comprises 16 residues. The V and J ends lost 8 bases and 0 bases respectively, with 14 bases between them. The CDR3 sequence is CASGRDETSGANVLTF. For the CDR3, the DNA is TGTGCCAGCGGGCGGGACGAAACCTCTGGGGCCAACGTCCTGACTTTC.

As for this clonotype: No conserved phenylalanine or tryptophan is present at the end of the CDR3, so a read error is the likely explanation. It is unclear where the CDR3 begins or ends on the DNA, so no DNA is shown, and the CDR3 is as TCRdb lists it. The chain recombines TRBV4-3 with TRBJ1-2; TRBD1 is the table's D call, not checked against the DNA. The CDR3 comprises 20 residues, both ends counted. The germline CDR1 and CDR2 sequences are LGHNA and YSLEER. This CDR3 is CASSQGEGRGRTTTNYGYIL.

With respect to this clonotype: An end of the junction does not agree with germline; a read error may underlie this. V gene TRBV13 combines with J gene TRBJ2-1; weak D call: TRBD2 (7 bases). The CDR3 runs to 13 residues. Germline CDR1 is PRHDT and CDR2 is FYEKMQ (reference sequence). The CDR3 DNA follows: TGTGCCAACAGGGAGGGGAACGGCAATGAGCAATTCTTC. Encoded protein: CANREGNGNEQFF.

On this clonotype itself: A read error is possible here, since a much larger clone lies one base away. The rearrangement uses TRBV7-2 and TRBJ2-3; D is unresolved. The CDR3 is 14 residues long. The germline CDR1 and CDR2 sequences are SGHTA and FQGNSA. This chain's CDR3 is CASSFAPSTDTLYF. The CDR3 region has the DNA TGTGCCAGCAGCTTTGCCCCCAGCACAGATACGCTGTATTTT.

The chain combines TRBV12-3 or TRBV12-4 with TRBJ2-4, with 7 positions matching TRBD2. V lost 1 base and J lost 7; bases outside the gene matches: 4. CDR3 length equals 14 residues. The CDR3 coding sequence is TGTGCCAGCAGTTTAGGTCGGGAGGATAACATTCAGTACTTC. Translation gives CASSLGREDNIQYF.

On this clonotype itself: Because it lacks the conserved phenylalanine or tryptophan at the end, this CDR3 is likely a read error. This chain links TRBV29-1 with TRBJ2-1; D is possibly TRBD1 or TRBD2 (6 bases each). The V end lost 7 bases, the J end lost 6 bases, and 19 bases lay between the germline ends. Germline V gene data show CDR1 as SQVTM and CDR2 as ANQGSEA. There are 14 residues in the CDR3. As DNA, the CDR3 is TGCAGCGCCACGACAGGACTAAGTTCCAATGAGCAGTTCCTC. Encoded protein: CSATTGLSSNEQFL.

With respect to this clonotype: Sequence at one end of the junction differs from germline and may be a read error. The chain combines TRBV5-6 with TRBJ1-5, with 9 bases that match TRBD1. The CDR3 consists of 14 residues. Germline CDR1 reads SGHDT; CDR2 reads YYEEEE. CDR3 DNA sequence: TGTCCCAGCTGTACAGGGGGCAGCAATCAGCCCCAGCATTTT. It yields the protein CPSCTGGSNQPQHF.

Comments on this clonotype: This could be a read error, since a much larger clone is one nucleotide away. This sequence joins TRBV10-3 and TRBJ1-5; unclear D gene. Per the germline V gene, CDR1 is ENHRY and CDR2 is SYGVKD. This CDR3 contains 14 residues. The CDR3 bases are TGTGACATCAGTGAGTCGTCGAACAATCAGCCCCAGCATTTT. Residues: CDISESSNNQPQHF.

Notes on this clonotype: Since no conserved phenylalanine or tryptophan closes the CDR3, a read error is the likely cause. The J gene is TRBJ2-3, the V gene TRBV11-2, with D perhaps matching TRBD1 (8 bases). Trimming removed 9 bases from V and 5 bases from J, with 24 bases in between. Germline values: CDR1 SGHAT, CDR2 FQNNGV. This CDR3 contains 16 residues. In nucleotides, the CDR3 is TGTGCCAGGAGCCGAACGCGACAGGGGAGGGGAGATACGCAGTATTCT. It yields the protein CARSRTRQGRGDTQYS.

In the case of this clonotype: Germline and junction disagree at one end, which may indicate a read error. The chain employs TRBV6-5 and TRBJ2-2; tentatively, D is TRBD1 or TRBD2 (5 bases each). The CDR3 sequence is 18 residues long. Germline assignment: CDR1 MNHEY and CDR2 SVGAGI. The CDR3 DNA reads TGTGCCAGCGGTTACTCGAGTAGCGCCCCAAGACAGACCGGGGAGCTATTATTT. Translating it yields CASGYSSSAPRQTGELLF.

CDR3 region: CASSQIVGRETQYF. The CDR3, as DNA: TGTGCCAGCAGCCAGATAGTAGGGCGAGAGACCCAGTACTTC. The gene calls are TRBV3-1 and TRBJ2-5; D call uncertain. V dropped 3 bases and J dropped 4 bases, with 12 bases sitting between them. Germline CDR1 LGHDT, CDR2 YNNKEL (reference sequence). There are 14 residues in the CDR3.

V and J are TRBV7-8 and TRBJ2-1; perhaps TRBD1 as D (6 bases). CDR1 is SGHVS and CDR2 is FQNEAQ in the germline V gene. V was trimmed by 5 bases and J by 4 bases, leaving 18 bases between them. This CDR3 contains 16 residues. In DNA form, the CDR3 reads TGTGCCAGCAGCCCCTTCGGGACACGGGCTTACAATGAGCAGTTCTTC. This codes for CASSPFGTRAYNEQFF.

The chain combines TRBV6-5 with TRBJ1-2; possibly TRBD1 for D (5 bases). V lost 5 bases to trimming and J lost 8 bases, with 21 bases between them. The germline V gene has CDR1 MNHEY and CDR2 SVGAGI. This CDR3 contains 15 residues. The CDR3 here is CASSSLFRDARGYTF. Written as DNA, the CDR3 is TGTGCCAGCAGTAGCCTATTCAGGGACGCTCGGGGCTACACCTTC.

Of note for this clonotype: A read error may account for a junction end that differs from germline. The chain joins TRBV30 to TRBJ2-1; D perhaps matches TRBD1 (6 bases). This CDR3 comprises 13 residues. The germline gives CDR1 GTSNPN, CDR2 SVGIG (reference sequence). The CDR3 nucleotides are TGTGCTAGGGGGACGACGACCTACAATGAACAGTCCTTC. Its translation is CARGTTTYNEQSF.

Regarding this clonotype: The germline gene is not matched at one end of the junction; a read error may be the cause. This chain joins TRBV6-7 and TRBJ2-4; D unresolved. TRBV6-7 falls under the ORF class, with uncertain function. This CDR3 has 20 residues. DNA of the CDR3: TGTGCCATCAGTTACTCGTCGACGGAAGCACCCGCTCGCGCGAAATACATTCAGTACTTC. This sequence encodes CAISYSSTEAPARAKYIQYF.

Regarding this clonotype: One end of the junction fails to match germline, which may point to a read error. The V and J genes are TRBV11-1 and TRBJ2-6, with D tentatively TRBD1 (5 bases). CDR3 size: 13 residues. The V gene's germline CDR1 is SGHAT and CDR2 FQDESV (reference sequence). Here the CDR3 reads CVSSPYGAKVLTF. The CDR3 coding sequence is TGTGTCAGTTCACCCTATGGGGCCAAGGTCCTGACTTTC.

As concerns this clonotype: The junction differs from germline at one of its ends, possibly a read error. The chain joins TRBV28 to TRBJ2-1; 10 nucleotides agree with TRBD2. The CDR3 covers 20 residues. Germline lookup yields CDR1 MDHEN and CDR2 SYDVKM. The CDR3 DNA reads TGTGCCAGCAGTTCTCCCTCTTCGGTTTTAGCGGGAGGCTGCCCCAATGGGCAGTTCTTC. Encoded protein: CASSSPSSVLAGGCPNGQFF.

As regards this clonotype: The CDR3 ends on some other residue instead of the conserved phenylalanine or tryptophan, so this is likely a read error. The rearrangement joins TRBV30 to TRBJ2-7; 10 nucleotides agree with TRBD2. The CDR3 covers 16 residues. V was pared by 0 bases and J by 4 bases, with 9 bases of the junction left unmatched. Germline CDR1 GTSNPN, CDR2 SVGIG (reference sequence). The CDR3 loop is CAWSVKEASGSYEQYL. The DNA for the CDR3 is TGTGCCTGGAGTGTTAAGGAGGCTAGCGGGAGTTACGAGCAGTACTTA.

The rearrangement joins TRBV11-2 to TRBJ2-7; no clear D gene. Trimming removed 8 bases at V and 0 bases at J, with 23 bases between. Germline lookup yields CDR1 SGHAT and CDR2 FQNNGV. The CDR3 extends over 17 amino acids. CDR3 loop: CASGSLLVTVNSYEQYF. The CDR3 bases are TGTGCCAGCGGCTCTCTACTGGTGACGGTGAACTCCTACGAGCAGTACTTC.

Concerning this clonotype: Given a much more abundant clone one base away, this may be a read error. The chain couples TRBV4-2 to TRBJ2-4, with D hard to call. The germline V gene has CDR1 LGHNA and CDR2 YNFKEQ. CDR3 length: 16 amino acids. This chain's CDR3 is CACSQEKVLPRNIQYF. For the CDR3, the DNA is TGTGCCTGCAGCCAAGAGAAGGTTCTCCCCAGAAACATTCAGTACTTC.

This chain links TRBV7-6 with TRBJ2-1, with D tentatively TRBD2 (6 bases). V lost 3 bases, J lost 8 bases, and 17 bases lay in between. Germline V CDR1 and CDR2: SGHVS, FNYEAQ. This CDR3 spans 15 amino acids. CDR3: CASSFGAGLTYEQFF. DNA for the CDR3: TGTGCCAGCAGCTTCGGAGCGGGTCTTACATATGAGCAGTTCTTC.